Below, 28 T cell receptor beta chains from the same sample are listed, as sequenced in a study of control samples from healthy donors and cancer patients. Clones were read by immunoSEQ multiplex PCR, and TCRdb kept only the in-frame ones, dropping some. The data hold 90,000 or so clones, with roughly 83% observed a single time. Sequenced: PBMCs. The receptors stem from a man aged 70 or older with lung cancer.

This clone has only a few counts. This rearrangement joins TRBV4-1 to TRBJ2-5; 8 positions agree with TRBD2. The V gene end was trimmed by 1 base and the J gene end by 1 base; junction bases not matched to a gene: 5. The V gene's germline CDR1 is MGHRA and CDR2 YSYEKL. CDR3 length: 16 amino acids. CDR3 sequence reads: CASSQGFGTSQETQYF. CDR3 nucleotide sequence: TGCGCCAGCAGCCAAGGTTTCGGGACTAGCCAAGAGACCCAGTACTTC.

The chain combines TRBV5-6 with TRBJ2-5; D unclear. The germline V gene encodes CDR1 SGHDT and CDR2 YYEEEE. CDR3 length equals 12 residues. Trimming removed 2 bases from V and 4 bases from J, with 6 bases in between. CDR3 protein: CASSLEPETQYF. The CDR3 nucleotides read TGTGCCAGCAGCTTAGAGCCAGAGACCCAGTACTTC. Full variable domain (remainder filled in from reference TRBV5-6 and TRBJ2-5): DAGVTQSPTHLIKTRGQQVTLRCSPKSGHDTVSWYQQALGQGPQFIFQYYEEEERQRGNFPDRFSGHQFPNYSSELNVNALLLGDSALYLCASSLEPETQYFGPGTRLLVL.

The genes are TRBV6-1 and TRBJ2-3; 13 nucleotides line up with TRBD2. Unmatched junction bases numbered 14, after V lost 3 bases and J lost 11 bases. The CDR3 totals 17 residues. Per the germline V gene, CDR1 is MNHNS and CDR2 is SASEGT. The CDR3 DNA reads as TGTGCCAGCAGTGACTTAGCACTAGCGGGGGGGCCCGGTAAGCAGTATTTT. Its protein product is CASSDLALAGGPGKQYF.

This clone has a single count. The rearrangement links TRBV28 to TRBJ2-6; D gene uncertain. The CDR3 has 11 amino acids. V lost 8 bases to trimming and J lost 6 bases, with 5 bases between them. Germline assignment: CDR1 MDHEN and CDR2 SYDVKM. The DNA for the CDR3 is TGTGCCAGCCACGAGGCCAACGTCCTGACTTTC. Translation: CASHEANVLTF.

This rearrangement joins TRBV6-2 or TRBV6-3 to TRBJ2-6; D is possibly TRBD1 (6 bases). Trimming took 0 bases from V and 0 from J, leaving 12 bases between them. CDR3 length: 18 residues. Germline V lookup: CDR1 MNHEY, CDR2 SVGEGT. CDR3: CASSYSQGRGSGANVLTF. The CDR3 DNA is TGTGCCAGCAGTTACTCACAGGGAAGGGGCTCTGGGGCCAACGTCCTGACTTTC.

This rearrangement joins TRBV20-1 to TRBJ2-3; D is possibly TRBD2 (7 bases). The V and J ends lost 3 bases and 5 bases respectively, with 15 bases between them. The CDR3 has 14 residues. Germline V gene data show CDR1 as DFQATT and CDR2 as SNEGSKA (reference sequence). Here the CDR3 reads CSASVSRGRDTQYF. The CDR3 DNA reads TGCAGTGCTAGTGTTTCGCGGGGGCGAGATACGCAGTATTTT.

The CDR3 loop reads CATSRDALQVGTEAFF. Written as DNA, the CDR3 is TGTGCCACCAGCAGAGATGCCCTCCAGGTTGGCACTGAAGCTTTCTTT. J is TRBJ1-1 and V is TRBV15; D ambiguous. V was clipped by 0 bases and J by 4 bases, with 15 bases between them. Looked up from germline, CDR1 is LNHNV and CDR2 is YYDKDF (reference sequence). CDR3 length: 16 residues.

The chain couples TRBV7-9 to TRBJ1-5; 7 bases agree with TRBD1. V lost 5 bases and J lost 6; bases outside the gene matches: 7. The CDR3 extends over 14 amino acids. The germline V gene encodes CDR1 SEHNR and CDR2 FQNEAQ (reference sequence). The CDR3 loop is CASSQGEGLQPQHF. In nucleotides, the CDR3 is TGTGCCAGCAGCCAGGGGGAGGGGCTTCAGCCCCAGCATTTT.

The chain recombines TRBV4-3 with TRBJ2-2; TRBD2 aligns across 11 bases. The CDR3 runs 17 residues. The J segment lost 1 base and the V segment lost 3 bases, leaving 4 bases of the junction unmatched. The germline gives CDR1 LGHNA, CDR2 YSLEER. CDR3 region: CASSQDLAGGNTGELFF. CDR3 coding DNA: TGCGCCAGCAGCCAGGATCTAGCGGGGGGGAACACCGGGGAGCTGTTTTTT.

This clone was observed a handful of times. The chain has TRBV6-5 and TRBJ1-1, with D hard to call. The CDR3 covers 13 residues. The ends were cut back, 0 bases at V and 4 bases at J, with 6 bases in the middle. Germline-derived CDR1 and CDR2 are MNHEY and SVGAGI. The CDR3 sequence is CASSYSAATEAFF. CDR3 coding DNA: TGTGCCAGCAGTTACTCTGCGGCCACTGAAGCTTTCTTT.

The chain joins TRBV4-2 to TRBJ2-3, with D maybe TRBD2 (6 bases). The CDR3 spans 15 residues. V shed 1 base and J shed 5 bases, with 13 bases lying between them. In germline, CDR1 is LGHNA, CDR2 YNFKEQ. The CDR3 nucleotides read TGTGCCAGCAGCCAAGGGGGGGTACGGGTAGATACGCAGTATTTT. Its protein is CASSQGGVRVDTQYF.

The chain uses TRBV24-1 and TRBJ2-1, with 10 bases matching TRBD2. Germline V lookup: CDR1 KGHDR, CDR2 SFDVKD. This CDR3 has 14 residues. Trimming removed 4 bases from V and 4 bases from J; junction bases left unmatched: 0. This chain's CDR3 is CATSEAGGYNEQFF. The CDR3 nucleotides read TGTGCCACCAGTGAAGCGGGGGGGTACAATGAGCAGTTCTTC.

The rearrangement uses TRBV10-3 and TRBJ1-1; D perhaps matches TRBD1 (6 bases). The CDR3 sequence is 15 residues long. V lost 4 bases and J 0 bases, leaving 12 bases between the germline ends. Germline V gives CDR1 ENHRY, CDR2 SYGVKD. DNA for the CDR3: TGTGCCATCAGTGGGGGGGGACACGTGAACACTGAAGCTTTCTTT. It translates to CAISGGGHVNTEAFF.

This sequence joins TRBV9 and TRBJ2-1; 11 bases align to TRBD2. J gave up 5 bases and V 4 bases, and 11 bases lay outside the gene matches. Germline V gene data show CDR1 as SGDLS and CDR2 as YYNGEE. The CDR3 runs 17 residues. This CDR3 reads CASSNRLAGIRNNEQFF. For the CDR3, the DNA is TGTGCCAGCAGCAACAGACTAGCGGGGATAAGGAACAATGAGCAGTTCTTC.

This clone was detected a few times. The chain couples TRBV5-1 to TRBJ1-1; D uncertain. This CDR3 region has 10 residues. The germline V gene has CDR1 SGHRS and CDR2 YFSETQ. Deletions cut 9 bases from V and 3 bases from J, with 6 bases between. This chain's CDR3 is CAIPDTEAFF. CDR3 DNA sequence: TGCGCCATCCCGGACACTGAAGCTTTCTTT. Supplemented by reference TRBV5-1 and TRBJ1-1, the full variable domain reads KAGVTQTPRYLIKTRGQQVTLSCSPISGHRSVSWYQQTPGQGLQFLFEYFSETQRNKGNFPGRFSGRQFSNSRSEMNVSTLELGDSALYLCAIPDTEAFFGQGTRLTVV.

The genes are TRBV29-1 and TRBJ2-5; TRBD1 matches 7 bases. V was pared by 5 bases and J by 5 bases, with 14 bases of the junction left unmatched. Per the germline V gene, CDR1 is SQVTM and CDR2 is ANQGSEA. The CDR3 consists of 15 residues. This CDR3 reads CSVSDRASPGETQYF. For the CDR3, the DNA is TGCAGCGTTTCCGACAGGGCATCCCCAGGGGAGACCCAGTACTTC.

The V gene is TRBV23-1, the J gene TRBJ1-2, with a weak D call TRBD1 (6 bases). TRBV23-1 is marked as an open reading frame, function uncertain. The length of the CDR3 is 15 residues. V was trimmed by 0 bases and J by 2 bases, leaving 10 bases between them. CDR3 in DNA: TGCGCCAGCAGTCAATCGTGGCAGGGGAACTATGGCTACACCTTC. Translating it yields CASSQSWQGNYGYTF.

The chain combines TRBV4-1 with TRBJ1-1, with D unresolved. This CDR3 has 14 residues. Trimming removed 4 bases from V and 5 bases from J, with 14 bases in between. Germline V gives CDR1 MGHRA, CDR2 YSYEKL. The CDR3 region is CASSPPETRTEAFF. In nucleotides, the CDR3 is TGCGCCAGCAGCCCACCCGAGACGCGGACTGAAGCTTTCTTT.

V usage is TRBV15 and J usage is TRBJ1-4; no clear D gene. The V end was cut by 0 bases, the J end by 6 bases, with 8 bases between. Germline V CDR1 and CDR2: LNHNV, YYDKDF (reference sequence). This CDR3 is 14 amino acids long. The CDR3 here is CATSREPRDEKLFF. DNA for the CDR3: TGTGCCACCAGCAGAGAGCCGAGGGATGAAAAACTGTTTTTT.

The chain joins TRBV5-1 to TRBJ2-1, with no clear D. This CDR3 spans 17 amino acids. Germline CDR1 and CDR2: SGHRS and YFSETQ. Trimming cost V 1 base and J 0 bases, with 14 bases left between them. Written as DNA, the CDR3 is TGCGCCAGCAGCTTGACCATTGGGCCGAGCTCCTACAATGAGCAGTTCTTC. This gives the protein CASSLTIGPSSYNEQFF.

The J gene is TRBJ2-3, the V gene TRBV19; 7 bases match TRBD2. This CDR3 is 15 amino acids long. The germline CDR1 and CDR2 sequences are LNHDA and SQIVND (reference sequence). V shed 4 bases, J shed 5 bases, and the junction held 9 bases outside the gene matches. In DNA, the CDR3 is TGTGCCAGTAGTAGAAATAGCGGGTTGGGAGATACGCAGTATTTT. This translates into CASSRNSGLGDTQYF.

The J gene is TRBJ1-4, the V gene TRBV7-2; 7 positions agree with TRBD1. The CDR3 consists of 15 residues. The V and J ends lost 0 bases and 7 bases, in that order; junction bases with no gene match: 5. Germline CDR1 is SGHTA and CDR2 is FQGNSA. CDR3 in DNA: TGTGCCAGCAGCTTAGCAGGGGGCTTTGGTGAAAAACTGTTTTTT. Translation gives CASSLAGGFGEKLFF. Filled out from reference TRBV7-2 and TRBJ1-4, the complete variable domain reads GAGVSQSPSNKVTEKGKDVELRCDPISGHTALYWYRQSLGQGLEFLIYFQGNSAPDKSGLPSDRFSAERTGGSVSTLTIQRTQQEDSAVYLCASSLAGGFGEKLFFGSGTQLSVL.

This rearrangement joins TRBV7-3 to TRBJ2-1; D is possibly TRBD2 (6 bases). CDR1 is SGHTA, CDR2 FQGTGA, per germline. The CDR3 totals 16 residues. Trimming removed 2 bases at V and 0 bases at J, with 11 bases between. As DNA, the CDR3 is TGTGCCAGCAGCTTACTACCCGGGAGCTCCTACAATGAGCAGTTCTTC. Translating it yields CASSLLPGSSYNEQFF.

The V gene is TRBV9, the J gene TRBJ1-3, with unresolved D. Trimming took 0 bases from V and 4 from J, leaving 8 bases between them. This CDR3 has 14 amino acids. Germline V CDR1 and CDR2: SGDLS, YYNGEE. The CDR3 sequence: CASSVGRTGNTIYF. The CDR3 DNA follows: TGTGCCAGCAGCGTAGGGAGGACCGGAAACACCATATATTTT.

V and J are TRBV18 and TRBJ2-7; the match to TRBD1 covers 9 bases. The CDR3 has 15 amino acids. After removal of 8 bases from V and 6 bases from J, the junction contained 14 bases not matched to a gene. In germline, CDR1 is KGHSH, CDR2 LQKENI. CDR3 protein: CASSESPGQGLEQYF. The DNA of the CDR3 is TGTGCCAGCAGTGAATCGCCAGGACAGGGGCTCGAGCAGTACTTC. The whole variable domain, filled in from reference TRBV18 and TRBJ2-7, reads NAGVMQNPRHLVRRRGQEARLRCSPMKGHSHVYWYRQLPEEGLKFMVYLQKENIIDESGMPKERFSAEFPKEGPSILRIQQVVRGDSAAYFCASSESPGQGLEQYFGPGTRLTVT.

In DNA, the CDR3 is TGTGCCAGCAGCTTAAGGGGTAACTATGGCTACACCTTC. Amino acid sequence: CASSLRGNYGYTF. The chain recombines TRBV7-2 with TRBJ1-2; weak D call: TRBD1 (5 bases). Germline V gives CDR1 SGHTA, CDR2 FQGNSA. CDR3 length: 13 amino acids. V was clipped by 2 bases and J by 1 base, with 5 bases between them.

This clone was seen a handful of times. This chain uses TRBV5-8 with TRBJ1-1, with 9 bases fitting TRBD1. Looked up from germline, CDR1 is SGHTS and CDR2 is YDEGEE. The CDR3 has 14 amino acids. Germline trimming cut 4 bases from V and 6 bases from J; bases unmatched to any gene: 7. The CDR3: CASSRGQGFSEAFF. The CDR3 coding sequence is TGTGCCAGCAGCCGGGGACAGGGCTTCTCTGAAGCTTTCTTT.

The chain has TRBV18 and TRBJ1-1; D unresolved. Trimming took 2 bases from V and 0 from J, leaving 7 bases between them. This CDR3 region has 14 residues. Germline assignment: CDR1 KGHSH and CDR2 LQKENI. As DNA, the CDR3 is TGTGCCAGCTCACCAGCGGCGGTGAACACTGAAGCTTTCTTT. It encodes CASSPAAVNTEAFF.